The 24 T cell receptor beta chains below were found in one sample sequenced in a study of T cell responses to AZD1222 COVID-19 vaccine (dated by TCRdb to the early 2020s). The time point label of this sample denotes: baseline before first vaccination. Library generation was performed with the immunoSEQ multiplex PCR assay. Held by TCRdb, this immuneACCESS table contains in-frame sequences only and omits some clones. Under half of the omission traces to an unresolved V gene where checked; the cause of the rest is unknown. The sample includes more than 95,000 clones, with about 91% observed a single time. Over 15% of the sample is held by the ten biggest clonotypes. The sequencing here drew on peripheral blood, taken on day 0 of AZD1222 vaccination. The receptor source for this set is an adult in good health.

This clone appeared a single time. The rearrangement uses TRBV6-5 and TRBJ2-6; D might be TRBD1 or TRBD2, each matching 6 bases. Germline V CDR1 and CDR2: MNHEY, SVGAGI. This CDR3 has 15 residues. V dropped 6 bases and J dropped 1 base, with 10 bases sitting between them. The CDR3 DNA sequence: TGTGCCAGCAGGGGAGGACAGTCTGGGGCCAACGTCCTGACTTTC. Its translation: CASRGGQSGANVLTF.

The chain combines TRBV7-9 with TRBJ2-1, with TRBD1 as a possible D gene (5 bases). The CDR3 is made up of 11 amino acids. Trimming took off 3 bases at V and 9 bases at J, with 6 bases between the two ends. Germline lookup yields CDR1 SEHNR and CDR2 FQNEAQ (reference sequence). Written as DNA, the CDR3 is TGTGCCAGCAGCTTTAGGGGTGAGCAGTTCTTC. This codes for CASSFRGEQFF.

The chain employs TRBV30 and TRBJ1-4, with 8 bases lining up with TRBD1. Germline loops: CDR1 GTSNPN, CDR2 SVGIG (reference sequence). CDR3 length equals 13 residues. The DNA of the CDR3 is TGTGCTGGCCGGGAACAGGGGGGTGAAAAACTGTTTTTT. Amino acid sequence: CAGREQGGEKLFF. The full variable domain, completed using reference TRBV30 and TRBJ1-4, is SQTIHQWPATLVQPVGSPLSLECTVEGTSNPNLYWYRQAAGRGLQLLFYSVGIGQISSEVPQNLSASRPQDRQFILSSKKLLLSDSGFYLCAGREQGGEKLFFGSGTQLSVL.

The rearrangement links TRBV11-2 to TRBJ2-3, with 8 bases fitting TRBD2. The CDR3 length is 14 residues. The V gene's germline CDR1 is SGHAT and CDR2 FQNNGV. After removal of 5 bases from V and 4 bases from J, the junction contained 5 bases not matched to a gene. The CDR3 loop is CASSIGTSADTQYF. CDR3 nucleotides: TGTGCCAGCAGCATCGGGACTAGTGCAGATACGCAGTATTTT.

The V gene is TRBV28, the J gene TRBJ2-7, with 7 positions matching TRBD1. Germline V lookup: CDR1 MDHEN, CDR2 SYDVKM. CDR3 length equals 13 residues. J lost 4 bases, V lost 5 bases, and 5 bases had no gene match. The CDR3 region has the DNA TGTGCCAGCAGTCAGGGGGTGCGATACGAGCAGTACTTC. Encoded protein: CASSQGVRYEQYF.

The gene calls are TRBV27 and TRBJ1-5; D is unclear. Germline lookup yields CDR1 MNHEY and CDR2 SMNVEV (reference sequence). The CDR3 covers 13 residues. V was shortened by 5 bases and J by 2 bases, with 7 bases between the two germline ends. CDR3 loop: CASSAEGNQPQHF. The DNA of the CDR3 is TGTGCCAGCAGTGCAGAGGGCAATCAGCCCCAGCATTTT.

The count of this clone is one. The J gene is TRBJ1-5, the V gene TRBV10-3; D ambiguous. The ends were cut back, 2 bases at V and 8 bases at J, with 13 bases in the middle. The CDR3 has 14 amino acids. CDR1 ENHRY and CDR2 SYGVKD come from the germline V gene. As DNA, the CDR3 is TGTGCCATCAGTGAGGTTCGATTGGAAAAGCCCCAGCATTTT. Translated: CAISEVRLEKPQHF.

This chain joins TRBV30 and TRBJ1-4; 7 bases are a match to TRBD1. V was clipped by 0 bases and J by 4 bases; unmatched bases: 5. Germline V CDR1 and CDR2: GTSNPN, SVGIG (reference sequence). This CDR3 spans 15 amino acids. CDR3 sequence: CAWSVEDRFNEKLFF. In nucleotides, the CDR3 is TGTGCCTGGAGTGTGGAGGACAGGTTTAATGAAAAACTGTTTTTT. The variable domain in full, with the rest retrieved from reference TRBV30 and TRBJ1-4, is SQTIHQWPATLVQPVGSPLSLECTVEGTSNPNLYWYRQAAGRGLQLLFYSVGIGQISSEVPQNLSASRPQDRQFILSSKKLLLSDSGFYLCAWSVEDRFNEKLFFGSGTQLSVL.

This clone has a single count. This chain connects TRBV27 to TRBJ2-7; 7 bases are shared with TRBD2. Germline V CDR1 and CDR2: MNHEY, SMNVEV (reference sequence). The CDR3 has 16 amino acids. The junction had 11 bases not matched to a gene; V was cut back by 6 bases and J by 0 bases. In nucleotides, the CDR3 is TGTGCCAGCAGCCTCACCACCGGGACTATCTCCTACGAGCAGTACTTC. This sequence encodes CASSLTTGTISYEQYF.

This sequence joins TRBV7-3 and TRBJ1-2, with D tentatively TRBD1 (6 bases). Germline CDR1 is SGHTA and CDR2 is FQGTGA. V was trimmed by 5 bases and J by 4 bases, leaving 11 bases between them. The CDR3 runs 13 residues. The CDR3 spells CASSTDRTYGYTF. The CDR3 bases are TGTGCCAGCAGCACCGACAGGACCTATGGCTACACCTTC.

In its sample, this clone was seen once. The chain combines TRBV10-2 with TRBJ1-1; D gene unclear. The germline CDR1 and CDR2 sequences are WSHSY and SAAADI. V was pared by 3 bases and J by 4 bases, with 9 bases between. This CDR3 is built from 13 residues. The CDR3 reads CASSETRGTEAFF. CDR3 in DNA: TGCGCCAGCAGTGAAACGCGGGGCACTGAAGCTTTCTTT.

The chain is built from TRBV12-5 and TRBJ1-1, with D unresolved. V shed 2 bases and J shed 8 bases, with 6 bases lying between them. The CDR3 has 11 residues. Germline CDR1 is LGHNT and CDR2 is FRNRAP. CDR3 nucleotide sequence: TGTGCTAGTGGTTTGCCAGAGGAAGCTTTCTTT. This codes for CASGLPEEAFF.

The chain is built from TRBV29-1 and TRBJ1-5; D may be TRBD1 (5 bases). Per the germline V gene, CDR1 is SQVTM and CDR2 is ANQGSEA. This CDR3 spans 13 amino acids. Trimming shortened V by 6 bases and J by 4 bases, and 13 bases separated the two germline ends. The CDR3 protein is CSVKFGGNQPQHF. CDR3 sequence (DNA): TGCAGCGTGAAATTTGGGGGGAATCAGCCCCAGCATTTT.

The chain has TRBV5-1 and TRBJ2-2; 8 bases line up with TRBD1. Looked up from germline, CDR1 is SGHRS and CDR2 is YFSETQ. V shed 4 bases, J shed 4 bases, and the junction held 9 bases outside the gene matches. This CDR3 comprises 16 residues. The CDR3 DNA reads TGCGCCAGCAGCGACCGACAGGGGACGGCCACCGGGGAGCTGTTTTTT. Its translation: CASSDRQGTATGELFF. Complete variable domain (other parts from reference TRBV5-1 and TRBJ2-2): KAGVTQTPRYLIKTRGQQVTLSCSPISGHRSVSWYQQTPGQGLQFLFEYFSETQRNKGNFPGRFSGRQFSNSRSEMNVSTLELGDSALYLCASSDRQGTATGELFFGEGSRLTVL.

The chain couples TRBV11-2 to TRBJ2-7; D may be TRBD2 (5 bases). V was shortened by 5 bases and J by 4 bases, with 9 bases between the two germline ends. The CDR3 has 12 residues. Germline V gene lookup returns CDR1 SGHAT and CDR2 FQNNGV. Here the CDR3 reads CASSTTTYEQYF. The CDR3 DNA reads as TGTGCCAGCAGCACGACTACTTACGAGCAGTACTTC.

The J gene is TRBJ2-5, the V gene TRBV5-4; 8 bases are a match to TRBD1. The CDR3 runs to 14 residues. V trimming: 4 bases; J trimming: 1 base; junction bases outside the gene matches: 3. CDR1 and CDR2 (germline): SGHNT, YYREEE (reference sequence). CDR3 protein: CASSGDRGQETQYF. The CDR3 DNA reads TGTGCCAGCAGCGGCGACAGGGGCCAAGAGACCCAGTACTTC.

CDR3 nucleotide sequence: TGTGCCAGCTCACGCGGATCCCCCGCCGGTGAGACCCAGTACTTC. Residues: CASSRGSPAGETQYF. The chain couples TRBV18 to TRBJ2-5; no firm D call. Trimming cost V 4 bases and J 5 bases, with 17 bases left between them. Germline CDR1 KGHSH, CDR2 LQKENI. CDR3 length: 15 amino acids. Variable domain in full (rest from reference TRBV18 and TRBJ2-5): NAGVMQNPRHLVRRRGQEARLRCSPMKGHSHVYWYRQLPEEGLKFMVYLQKENIIDESGMPKERFSAEFPKEGPSILRIQQVVRGDSAAYFCASSRGSPAGETQYFGPGTRLLVL.

The chain couples TRBV9 to TRBJ2-3, with D hard to call. V shed 0 bases and J shed 0 bases, with 2 bases lying between them. Germline values: CDR1 SGDLS, CDR2 YYNGEE. This CDR3 spans 13 amino acids. The chain's CDR3 is CASSVASTDTQYF. The CDR3 DNA follows: TGTGCCAGCAGCGTAGCCAGCACAGATACGCAGTATTTT.

This rearrangement joins TRBV2 to TRBJ1-5; D remains ambiguous. CDR3 length: 14 amino acids. From germline, CDR1 is SNHLY and CDR2 FYNNEI. The V end was cut by 7 bases, the J end by 2 bases, with 12 bases between. CDR3 DNA: TGTGCCAGCAATTTAAGCAGTGGCAATCAGCCCCAGCATTTT. It is translated as CASNLSSGNQPQHF.

This clone was seen more than once but under ten times. The V gene is TRBV4-1, the J gene TRBJ1-1; 7 bases align to TRBD1. This CDR3 contains 16 residues. Germline CDR1 MGHRA, CDR2 YSYEKL. Trimming cost V 3 bases and J 0 bases; bases outside gene matches: 7. The CDR3 nucleotides read TGCGCCAGCAGCCAGAACACCGGGACAGTGAACACTGAAGCTTTCTTT. Translation gives CASSQNTGTVNTEAFF.

The V call is TRBV27, the J call TRBJ2-7, with 7 bases lining up with TRBD2. There are 17 residues in the CDR3. The germline CDR1 and CDR2 sequences are MNHEY and SMNVEV (reference sequence). J lost 2 bases, V lost 5 bases, and 15 bases had no gene match. This chain's CDR3 is CASSVAGGVRYTYEQYF. The CDR3 DNA reads TGTGCCAGCAGTGTGGCTGGGGGGGTTCGGTACACCTACGAGCAGTACTTC.

The genes are TRBV12-3 or TRBV12-4 and TRBJ2-3; TRBD2 might be the D (6 bases). There are 13 residues in the CDR3. Between the trimmed V and J ends, which lost 9 bases and 6 bases, there was a span of 16 bases. CDR3 nucleotide sequence: TGTGCCAGTTGGGAGGCCGACAACGATACGCAGTATTTT. Its protein is CASWEADNDTQYF.

The chain recombines TRBV24-1 with TRBJ2-3, with D hard to call. Deletions cut 3 bases from V and 6 bases from J, with 9 bases between. CDR3 length equals 13 residues. The germline CDR1 and CDR2 sequences are KGHDR and SFDVKD. Here the CDR3 reads CATSDRSGDTQYF. The DNA of the CDR3 is TGTGCCACCAGTGATCGCTCGGGCGATACGCAGTATTTT.

As concerns this clone: A junction end diverges from the germline sequence, so it may reflect a read error. The DNA of the CDR3 is TGTGTCAGCAGCCAGGATGTAGGGACAGGGTCCTATGGCTACACCTTC. Translation: CVSSQDVGTGSYGYTF. The rearrangement links TRBV7-3 to TRBJ1-2; 9 bases agree with TRBD1. From germline, CDR1 is SGHTA and CDR2 FQGTGA. The CDR3 covers 16 residues.